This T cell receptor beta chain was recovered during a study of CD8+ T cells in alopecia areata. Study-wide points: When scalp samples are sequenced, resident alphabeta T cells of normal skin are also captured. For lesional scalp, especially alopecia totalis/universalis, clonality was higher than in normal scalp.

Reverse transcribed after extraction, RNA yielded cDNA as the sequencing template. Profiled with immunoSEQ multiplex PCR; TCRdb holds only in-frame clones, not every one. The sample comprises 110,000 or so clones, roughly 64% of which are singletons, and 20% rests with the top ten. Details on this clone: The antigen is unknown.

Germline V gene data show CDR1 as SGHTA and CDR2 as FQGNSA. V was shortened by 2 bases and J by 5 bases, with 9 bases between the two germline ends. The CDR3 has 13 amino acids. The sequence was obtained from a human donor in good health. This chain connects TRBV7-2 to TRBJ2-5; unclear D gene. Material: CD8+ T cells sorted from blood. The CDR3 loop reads CASSLTLWETQYF. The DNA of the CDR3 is TGTGCCAGCAGCTTAACTCTATGGGAGACCCAGTACTTC.